This T cell receptor beta chain was identified during a study of post-analysis software for immune sequencing data. About this clonotype: Its antigen is unidentified.

Germline CDR1 reads SGHRS; CDR2 reads YFSETQ. The ends were cut back, 3 bases at V and 0 bases at J, with 9 bases in the middle. This CDR3 contains 14 residues. Included in the TCR beta cDNA libraries were unique molecular identifiers. Between about 1 and 11 million T cells gave rise to some 470,000 cDNA molecules. TCRdb called the PCR reads again in MiXCR, with one record for every CDR3 protein. The repertoire holds about 200,000 distinct CDR3 sequences, with 25% to 35% as singletons. Notes on the study in general: Compared with controls, patients showed significantly lower normalized Chao1 diversity. Several TRBV segments occurring more often in patients than controls included TRBV5-6, TRBV5-1 and TRBV20-1.

The TCR sequence derives from a girl aged 2-17 years with multiple sclerosis. Input material: blood. V gene TRBV5-1 combines with J gene TRBJ1-1; D call uncertain. The CDR3 nucleotides read TGCGCCAGCAGCTCGGACGGAATGAACACTGAAGCTTTCTTT. Translation: CASSSDGMNTEAFF.